A selection of T cell receptor beta chains follows, all from one sample in a study of blood T cell repertoires in COVID-19. Data came from immunoSEQ multiplex PCR; TCRdb stores just in-frame clones and leaves some out. The data show 150,000 to 200,000 clones, with approximately 84% seen just once and around 1.3% held by the top ten. Sequencing was carried out using PBMCs or T cells enriched from blood (not recorded which). Receptor source: a human donor with acute COVID-19. The donor label of this sample is uncertain. CDR3s include the opening cysteine and the closing phenylalanine or tryptophan. D genes are given only for firm matches. Expanded clones are given a class, and other clones once, few, many or no size at all.

TGTGCCAGCAGCTCCGGGACAGGGAGCGCGCCCCTCCACTTT,CASSSGTGSAPLHF,TRBV5-4,TRBD1,TRBJ1-6,-
TGTGCCAGCAGCTTAGGCTCCAGAACAGAGAGTAGCACTGAAGCTTTCTTT,CASSLGSRTESSTEAFF,TRBV7-9,-,TRBJ1-1,-
TGTGCCAGCAGCTTAGTTGGCGGTAGCAATCAGCCCCAGCATTTT,CASSLVGGSNQPQHF,TRBV7-6,-,TRBJ1-5,once
TGCGCCAGCAGCCAAACGCCAGGGCTCGCTGAAGCTTTCTTT,CASSQTPGLAEAFF,TRBV4-1,-,TRBJ1-1,-
TGTGCCAGCAGCCAAGAGTGGGACAGCGGAGGATCCACTGAAGCTTTCTTT,CASSQEWDSGGSTEAFF,TRBV5-6,TRBD1,TRBJ1-1,once
TGCAGTGCTCCGGACTATCAAGAGCAGTACTTC,CSAPDYQEQYF,TRBV20-1,-,TRBJ2-7,-
TGTGCCAGCTCACCATCCGAGGGCCGCGGGAATTCACCCCTCCACTTT,CASSPSEGRGNSPLHF,TRBV18,-,TRBJ1-6,-
TGTGCCATCAGTGGGGACAGGGAAGCTGAAGCTTTCTTT,CAISGDREAEAFF,TRBV10-3,TRBD1,TRBJ1-1,-
TGTGCCAGCAGTTACTCGGGCGGGGGCTGGGTAGATACGCAGTATTTT,CASSYSGGGWVDTQYF,TRBV6-5,-,TRBJ2-3,once
TGTGCCAGCAGCTTAGGCCCGGGTGAGAAAGAGACCCAGTACTTC,CASSLGPGEKETQYF,TRBV13,-,TRBJ2-5,-
TGTGCCAGCAGCCAAGGGATATTAGCGGGGGGTAAGAATGAGCAGTTCTTC,CASSQGILAGGKNEQFF,TRBV14,TRBD2,TRBJ2-1,-
TGCGCCAGCAGCTCCAGCTCTGGAAACACCATATATTTT,CASSSSSGNTIYF,TRBV5-1,-,TRBJ1-3,-
TGTGCCTCCCGGGAGGGCGACACTGAAGCTTTCTTT,CASREGDTEAFF,TRBV12-3/TRBV12-4,-,TRBJ1-1,-
TGTGCCAGCAGGGACGGACAGAATAACTATGGCTACACCTTC,CASRDGQNNYGYTF,TRBV6-4,-,TRBJ1-2,-
TGTGCCAGCAGCTTGGGTGGGGACTATAGCAATCAGCCCCAGCATTTT,CASSLGGDYSNQPQHF,TRBV5-6,-,TRBJ1-5,once
TGTGCCAGCAGTTACCGGGATCAGCCCCAGCATTTT,CASSYRDQPQHF,TRBV6-7,-,TRBJ1-5,few
TGTGCCAGCTCACCTTCCGGGGGTGGTAGCAATCAGCCCCAGCATTTT,CASSPSGGGSNQPQHF,TRBV18,-,TRBJ1-5,-
TGTGCCAGTACCGATAGGACTCCCGGGATGTTCTTC,CASTDRTPGMFF,TRBV19,-,TRBJ2-1,few
TGTGCCTGGAGTGTGGGGGGAACTAATGAAAAACTGTTTTTT,CAWSVGGTNEKLFF,TRBV30,-,TRBJ1-4,-
TGTGCCAGCAGCCAAGGTCCCGCGGGTTATTACGAGCAGTACTTC,CASSQGPAGYYEQYF,TRBV3-1/TRBV3-2,-,TRBJ2-7,few
TGTGCCAGCAGCATACCTAGCGGGGGGGTACCAGATACGCAGTATTTT,CASSIPSGGVPDTQYF,TRBV9,TRBD2,TRBJ2-3,-
TGTGCCAGCAGCCACCGCGGACAGTACAATGAGCAGTTCTTC,CASSHRGQYNEQFF,TRBV3-1/TRBV3-2,-,TRBJ2-1,-
TGTGCCAGCGGATCAGCACAGGGGGCACAACCTCCCGGGGAGCTGTTTTTT,CASGSAQGAQPPGELFF,TRBV6-8,TRBD1,TRBJ2-2,-
TGTGCCAGCAGCTTGAAAGGTACAGGGGCAGCTTTCTTT,CASSLKGTGAAFF,TRBV5-4,TRBD1,TRBJ1-1,-
TGTGCCAGCAGCCAAGATCAGGGGACAGGGTTAAGGGGCAATCAGCCCCAGCATTTT,CASSQDQGTGLRGNQPQHF,TRBV4-2,TRBD1,TRBJ1-5,-
TGCGCCAGCAGTGCGGGACAGGTGAAGGAGACCCAGTACTTC,CASSAGQVKETQYF,TRBV10-1,TRBD1,TRBJ2-5,-
TGTGCCAGCAGCTTAAGTAGCGGGGGGCATGCAGATACGCAGTATTTT,CASSLSSGGHADTQYF,TRBV7-3,TRBD2,TRBJ2-3,-
TGTGCCAGCAGCCTAGTGTACCAAGAGACCCAGTACTTC,CASSLVYQETQYF,TRBV27,-,TRBJ2-5,-
TGTGCCAGCAGTGAACTAGCGGGCCCCCAGAGGGATGAGCAGTTCTTC,CASSELAGPQRDEQFF,TRBV25-1,TRBD2,TRBJ2-1,-
TGTGCCAGTAGTACTGTTACAGGGATGGGCGAGCAGTACTTC,CASSTVTGMGEQYF,TRBV19,-,TRBJ2-7,-
TGCGCCAGCAGCCAACCCGACAGAGAGGCTTTCTTT,CASSQPDREAFF,TRBV4-1,-,TRBJ1-1,-
TGTGCCAGCAGCCCGCGTGTTACGGATACGCAGTATTTT,CASSPRVTDTQYF,TRBV11-3,-,TRBJ2-3,-
TGTGCCAGCAGCTACGAGGACAGCGCACAAGAGACCCAGTACTTC,CASSYEDSAQETQYF,TRBV9,-,TRBJ2-5,-
TGTGCCAGTAGTATTCAGACTGGCGAAGAAAAACTGTTTTTT,CASSIQTGEEKLFF,TRBV19,-,TRBJ1-4,-